The 27 T cell receptor beta chains listed next were all sequenced from one sample in a study of blood T cells in healthy people across ages. A J-beta primer mix and a sample-barcoded 5' primer were used in a second PCR of about 7 to 12 cycles. TCRdb itself ran the 5' RACE reads through MiXCR, one entry per CDR3 protein. The profile shows 660,000 or so distinct CDR3 sequences, about 54% of them singletons. The sequencing sample was made of blood. These receptors all come from a man aged 55-75 years in good health.

CDR3 loop: CASSKSGQVGNSPLHF. The CDR3 nucleotides are TGTGCCAGCTCAAAGTCTGGGCAGGTCGGGAATTCACCCCTCCACTTT. The chain links TRBV18 to TRBJ1-6; no definite D call. V lost 5 bases and J 7 bases, leaving 18 bases between the germline ends. This CDR3 contains 16 residues. Germline V gives CDR1 KGHSH, CDR2 LQKENI.

The gene calls are TRBV4-1 and TRBJ2-3; either TRBD1 or TRBD2 may supply D (5 bases each). The CDR3 covers 15 residues. V shed 4 bases and J shed 2 bases, with 13 bases lying between them. The V gene's germline CDR1 is MGHRA and CDR2 YSYEKL. In DNA form, the CDR3 reads TGCGCCAGCAGCCCCCGGGACGGACTCACAGATACGCAGTATTTT. It is translated as CASSPRDGLTDTQYF.

The table lists this clonotype with a few counts. The CDR3 nucleotides are TGTGCCAGCAGCCCGTGGGCCGAGAACACTGAAGCTTTCTTT. This codes for CASSPWAENTEAFF. V gene TRBV7-9 combines with J gene TRBJ1-1, with D uncertain. This CDR3 is 14 amino acids long. Trimming pared 5 bases from V and 1 base from J, leaving 11 bases between. Germline V gene data show CDR1 as SEHNR and CDR2 as FQNEAQ (reference sequence).

This clonotype has just a few counts. The chain uses TRBV20-1 and TRBJ2-5; no definite D call. Trimming pared 0 bases from V and 0 bases from J, leaving 8 bases between. Germline V lookup: CDR1 DFQATT, CDR2 SNEGSKA (reference sequence). The CDR3 covers 14 residues. CDR3 bases: TGCAGTGCTAGAGATACCGGAAACCAAGAGACCCAGTACTTC. Protein product: CSARDTGNQETQYF.

V and J are TRBV7-2 and TRBJ1-1; D call uncertain. The CDR3 totals 13 residues. Trimming shortened V by 3 bases and J by 9 bases, and 14 bases separated the two germline ends. The germline V gene has CDR1 SGHTA and CDR2 FQGNSA. CDR3 in amino acids: CASSFDSATQAFF. The DNA for the CDR3 is TGTGCCAGCAGCTTCGATTCCGCTACGCAAGCTTTCTTT.

In its sample, this clonotype was seen a few times. The chain combines TRBV6-2 or TRBV6-3 with TRBJ2-1, with D uncertain. Germline CDR1 MNHEY, CDR2 SVGEGT. This CDR3 spans 13 amino acids. Trimming shortened V by 0 bases and J by 2 bases, and 2 bases separated the two germline ends. The CDR3 sequence is CASSYSPYNEQFF. CDR3 bases: TGTGCCAGCAGTTACTCGCCCTACAATGAGCAGTTCTTC.

The chain joins TRBV20-1 to TRBJ2-7; TRBD1 aligns across 9 bases. Germline CDR1 DFQATT, CDR2 SNEGSKA (reference sequence). The CDR3 extends over 16 amino acids. Losses at the gene ends were 6 bases for V and 4 bases for J; bases not matched to a gene: 16. CDR3 coding DNA: TGCAGTGCCTTTGGAGGTTCCGGGACAGGGTTGTACGAGCAGTACTTC. Translation gives CSAFGGSGTGLYEQYF.

The V gene is TRBV20-1, the J gene TRBJ2-4; D perhaps matches TRBD2 (5 bases). This CDR3 is built from 16 residues. Germline V gene data show CDR1 as DFQATT and CDR2 as SNEGSKA (reference sequence). V lost 1 base and J 4 bases, leaving 17 bases between the germline ends. CDR3 nucleotides: TGCAGTGCTAGAGCCCGAGGAGGTTTTGGAAAAAACATTCAGTACTTC. Its translation: CSARARGGFGKNIQYF.

This clonotype was counted a few times. The chain couples TRBV6-5 to TRBJ2-3, with 7 bases fitting TRBD1. The CDR3 extends over 14 amino acids. Trimming removed 6 bases from V and 4 bases from J; junction bases left unmatched: 7. Per germline, CDR1 MNHEY and CDR2 SVGAGI. The CDR3 DNA reads as TGTGCCAGCAGGCTTACAGGGGTGGCAGATACGCAGTATTTT. It specifies CASRLTGVADTQYF.

The chain carries TRBV4-2 and TRBJ2-1, with TRBD2 matching over 9 bases. From germline, CDR1 is LGHNA and CDR2 YNFKEQ. V shed 4 bases, J shed 9 bases, and the junction held 16 bases outside the gene matches. This CDR3 region has 17 residues. CDR3 region: CASSPRVAGALPGEQFF. For the CDR3, the DNA is TGTGCCAGCAGCCCCCGCGTAGCGGGGGCCCTACCGGGTGAGCAGTTCTTC.

The chain employs TRBV6-6 and TRBJ1-2; 7 bases agree with TRBD1. In germline, CDR1 is MNHNY, CDR2 SVGAGI (reference sequence). The length of the CDR3 is 13 residues. V shed 5 bases, J shed 5 bases, and the junction held 5 bases outside the gene matches. The DNA for the CDR3 is TGTGCCAGCAGTGCCGGGACAGAATATGGCTACACCTTC. It codes for CASSAGTEYGYTF.

In its sample, this clonotype was seen a few times. The chain joins TRBV7-2 to TRBJ1-4, with D possibly being TRBD1 (6 bases). From germline, CDR1 is SGHTA and CDR2 FQGNSA. Trimming pared 3 bases from V and 7 bases from J, leaving 12 bases between. This CDR3 has 14 residues. Here the CDR3 reads CASSFQGSGEKLFF. The DNA for the CDR3 is TGTGCCAGCAGCTTTCAGGGGAGCGGTGAAAAACTGTTTTTT.

The chain is built from TRBV5-1 and TRBJ2-1; 7 bases match TRBD1. With 0 bases clipped from V and 9 bases from J, the junction kept 6 bases outside the gene matches. The CDR3 loop spans 14 amino acids. The germline V gene encodes CDR1 SGHRS and CDR2 YFSETQ. In DNA form, the CDR3 reads TGCGCCAGCAGCTTGGGAGAGACAGGGAGTGAGCAGTTCTTC. Protein: CASSLGETGSEQFF.

This clonotype was seen more than once but under ten times. V gene TRBV24-1 combines with J gene TRBJ2-3, with D perhaps assigned TRBD1 or TRBD2 (5 bases each). The CDR3 has 14 residues. CDR1 is KGHDR and CDR2 is SFDVKD in the germline V gene. Trimming pared 3 bases from V and 4 bases from J, leaving 10 bases between. In nucleotides, the CDR3 is TGTGCCACCAGTGATACTGGGGGTTCAGATACGCAGTATTTT. This translates into CATSDTGGSDTQYF.

This clonotype has just a few counts. The genes are TRBV5-5 and TRBJ2-1; 11 nucleotides line up with TRBD2. The CDR3 spans 16 residues. Per germline, CDR1 SGHKS and CDR2 YYEKEE (reference sequence). V was clipped by 4 bases and J by 8 bases; unmatched bases: 11. In DNA form, the CDR3 reads TGTGCCAGCAGCACGGCCGGGACTAGCGGTCCCCATGAGCAGTTCTTC. Translation gives CASSTAGTSGPHEQFF.

In its sample, this clonotype was seen a few times. The chain links TRBV27 to TRBJ2-7; TRBD2 is a possible D gene (5 bases). Trimming took off 6 bases at V and 7 bases at J, with 22 bases between the two ends. The CDR3 contains 15 residues. CDR1 and CDR2 (germline): MNHEY, SMNVEV (reference sequence). The chain's CDR3 is CASRFDDGVAREQYF. In nucleotides, the CDR3 is TGTGCCAGCAGATTCGACGACGGGGTTGCGCGGGAGCAGTACTTC.

As concerns this clonotype: Mismatch with germline at one junction end may stem from a read error. The CDR3 protein is CASSPGGKFADAQYF. The CDR3 bases are TGTGCCAGCAGCCCCGGGGGAAAGTTTGCAGATGCGCAGTATTTT. This chain joins TRBV14 and TRBJ2-3, with a tentative D call TRBD2 (6 bases). CDR1 is SGHDN, CDR2 FVKESK, per germline. The length of the CDR3 is 15 residues.

This clonotype was recorded a few times. This chain joins TRBV6-6 and TRBJ1-2; no reliable D call. The CDR3 spans 15 residues. The V end was cut by 0 bases, the J end by 4 bases, with 12 bases between. Germline V gives CDR1 MNHNY, CDR2 SVGAGI (reference sequence). CDR3 sequence: CASSYSKWTSYGYTF. Here the CDR3 DNA reads TGTGCCAGCAGTTACTCGAAGTGGACGTCCTATGGCTACACCTTC.

This clonotype was seen only once. The J gene is TRBJ2-2, the V gene TRBV20-1; no clear D gene. Between the trimmed V and J ends, which lost 2 bases and 1 base, there was a span of 8 bases. CDR1 DFQATT and CDR2 SNEGSKA come from the germline V gene (reference sequence). The CDR3 runs to 14 residues. This CDR3 is CSARQVQNTGELFF. Here the CDR3 DNA reads TGCAGTGCTAGACAGGTCCAGAACACCGGGGAGCTGTTTTTT.

This clonotype was found a few times. This chain uses TRBV20-1 with TRBJ2-5; 13 bases fit TRBD2. Germline CDR1 and CDR2: DFQATT and SNEGSKA (reference sequence). The CDR3 totals 14 residues. V shed 0 bases and J 10 bases; nucleotides not matched to a gene: 5. CDR3 sequence (DNA): TGCAGTGCTAGAGATCAGACTAGCGGGGGGTACCAGTACTTC. This codes for CSARDQTSGGYQYF.

In its sample, this clonotype was seen many times. This chain uses TRBV5-8 with TRBJ2-3, with D tentatively TRBD1 or TRBD2 (5 bases each). The CDR3 loop spans 15 amino acids. With 4 bases removed from V and 1 base from J, the gap between germline ends came to 13 bases. From germline, CDR1 is SGHTS and CDR2 YDEGEE. CDR3 region: CASSPPGTGTDTQYF. For the CDR3, the DNA is TGTGCCAGCAGCCCCCCAGGGACGGGCACAGATACGCAGTATTTT.

The V and J genes are TRBV7-9 and TRBJ1-5; D remains unclear. CDR3 length: 16 residues. V lost 1 base, J lost 5 bases, and 15 bases lay in between. Germline V gene lookup returns CDR1 SEHNR and CDR2 FQNEAQ (reference sequence). CDR3 DNA: TGTGCCAGCAGCTTAGGATTGGCGCAGGCGGATCAGCCCCAGCATTTT. Amino acid sequence: CASSLGLAQADQPQHF.

This clonotype came up a few times. The chain combines TRBV4-2 with TRBJ2-7; D may be TRBD2 (6 bases). The CDR3 is made up of 17 amino acids. The V gene's germline CDR1 is LGHNA and CDR2 YNFKEQ. V shed 1 base and J shed 0 bases, with 16 bases lying between them. The DNA of the CDR3 is TGTGCCAGCAGCCAAGTCGCTGGGGGGTTAAGCTCCTACGAGCAGTACTTC. Encoded protein: CASSQVAGGLSSYEQYF.

The chain uses TRBV12-3 or TRBV12-4 and TRBJ1-2; possibly TRBD1 for D (5 bases). The CDR3 extends over 14 amino acids. V was trimmed by 5 bases and J by 4 bases, leaving 14 bases between them. The CDR3 DNA follows: TGTGCCAGCAGTCACCCCGACAGAGTCTATGGCTACACCTTC. It is translated as CASSHPDRVYGYTF.

The rearrangement uses TRBV12-5 and TRBJ2-3; D is possibly TRBD2 (7 bases). Trimming left V 1 base short and J 8 bases short, with 25 bases between. The germline CDR1 and CDR2 sequences are LGHNT and FRNRAP. This CDR3 has 18 amino acids. The CDR3 coding sequence is TGTGCTAGTGGTTTGGCCTACGAACCAGGGGAGGGGCGCGGTACGCAGTATTTT. Its protein product is CASGLAYEPGEGRGTQYF.

This clonotype was observed a handful of times. V gene TRBV20-1 combines with J gene TRBJ1-1, with D unresolved. The CDR3 spans 15 residues. Germline-derived CDR1 and CDR2 are DFQATT and SNEGSKA (reference sequence). The ends were cut back, 3 bases at V and 5 bases at J, with 19 bases in the middle. The CDR3 region has the DNA TGCAGTGCTAGGAATGGGCCGACATTAGATACTGAAGCTTTCTTT. Its translation: CSARNGPTLDTEAFF.

The V and J genes are TRBV4-1 and TRBJ1-5; the D gene is possibly TRBD1 (5 bases). V lost 1 base to trimming and J lost 7 bases, with 17 bases between them. Germline loops: CDR1 MGHRA, CDR2 YSYEKL. The CDR3 runs 16 residues. The CDR3 nucleotides are TGCGCCAGCAGCCAAGTCGCCTCTCGGGGCGCGCAGCCCCAGCATTTT. Its protein product is CASSQVASRGAQPQHF.